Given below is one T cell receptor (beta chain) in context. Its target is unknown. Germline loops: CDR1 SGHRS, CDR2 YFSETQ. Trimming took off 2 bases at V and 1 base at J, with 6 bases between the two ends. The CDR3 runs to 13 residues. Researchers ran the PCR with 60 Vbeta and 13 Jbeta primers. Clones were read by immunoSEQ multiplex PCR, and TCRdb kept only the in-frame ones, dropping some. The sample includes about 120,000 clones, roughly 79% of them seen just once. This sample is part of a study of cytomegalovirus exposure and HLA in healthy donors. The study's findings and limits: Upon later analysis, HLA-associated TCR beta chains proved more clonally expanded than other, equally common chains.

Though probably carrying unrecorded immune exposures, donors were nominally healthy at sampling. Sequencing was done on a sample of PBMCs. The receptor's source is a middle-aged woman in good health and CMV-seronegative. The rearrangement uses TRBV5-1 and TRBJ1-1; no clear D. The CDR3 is CASSFDSNTEAFF. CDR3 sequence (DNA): TGCGCCAGCAGCTTCGACTCGAACACTGAAGCTTTCTTT.